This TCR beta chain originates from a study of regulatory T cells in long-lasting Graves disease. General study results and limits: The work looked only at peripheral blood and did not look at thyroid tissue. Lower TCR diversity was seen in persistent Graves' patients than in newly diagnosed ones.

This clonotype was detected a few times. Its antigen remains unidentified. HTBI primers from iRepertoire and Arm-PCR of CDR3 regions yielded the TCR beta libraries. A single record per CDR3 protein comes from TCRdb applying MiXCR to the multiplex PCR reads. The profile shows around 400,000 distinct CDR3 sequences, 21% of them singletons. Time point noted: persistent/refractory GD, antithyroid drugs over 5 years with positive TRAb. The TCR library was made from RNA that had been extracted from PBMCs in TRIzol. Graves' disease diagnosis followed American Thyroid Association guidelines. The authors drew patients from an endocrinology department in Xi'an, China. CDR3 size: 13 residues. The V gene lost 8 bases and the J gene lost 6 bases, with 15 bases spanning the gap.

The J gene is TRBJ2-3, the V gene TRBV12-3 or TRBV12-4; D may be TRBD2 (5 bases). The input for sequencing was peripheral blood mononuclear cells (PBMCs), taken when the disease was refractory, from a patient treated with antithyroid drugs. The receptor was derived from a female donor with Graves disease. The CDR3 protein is CASCVEGLDTQYF. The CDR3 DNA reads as TGTGCCAGCTGTGTAGAGGGATTGGATACGCAGTATTTT.